Included here is one T cell receptor beta chain sequence, with context. This may stem from a read error, because a much larger clone lies one nucleotide away. Unsorted whole blood supplied the RNA, and germline DNA was extracted too. This sample was included in a study of tumor-infiltrating lymphocytes in primary liver carcinoma. Constant-region priming of 500 to 550 ng total RNA yielded TCR beta cDNA. Libraries of TCR beta came from three nested multiplex PCR rounds with slightly modified ARM-PCR. TRBV1-TRBV30 forward and Cbeta reverse primers drove the first two approximately 10-cycle rounds. TCRdb re-analysed the multiplex PCR reads in MiXCR, keeping a single row per CDR3 protein. The sample shows approximately 310,000 distinct CDR3 sequences, less than 75% of them seen only once. Germline V gives CDR1 MNHEY, CDR2 SVGEGT. CDR3 length: 13 residues.

This TCR was sampled from a man aged 35 to 55 with primary liver carcinoma and hepatitis B virus infection. This chain uses TRBV6-2 or TRBV6-3 with TRBJ2-5, with 9 bases matching TRBD2. Sequencing was performed on peripheral blood. The CDR3 loop is CASSSGRFETQCF. In nucleotides, the CDR3 is TGTGCCAGCAGTAGCGGGAGGTTTGAGACCCAGTGCTTC.